The 12 T cell receptor beta chains below come from one sample, sequenced in a study of T-cell reconstitution after alpha-beta-depleted transplantation in children. For TCRbeta, the library was prepared with unique molecular identifiers. MiXCR, applied by TCRdb to the PCR reads, yields one record per CDR3 protein. Of fewer than 150,000 distinct CDR3 sequences listed, about 9.5% were seen once; the top ten hold 24%. The sequenced sample was PBMCs, mostly from graft donor cells, obtained 180 days after TCRalphabeta/CD19-depleted stem cell transplant. These receptors originate from a girl in the first two years of life who had a stem cell transplant for combined immunodeficiency, so the T cells may come from the graft donor.

A few counts support this clonotype. The V call is TRBV29-1, the J call TRBJ2-1; tentatively, D is TRBD1 (5 bases). This CDR3 is built from 15 residues. Trimming took off 4 bases at V and 0 bases at J, with 13 bases between the two ends. CDR1 and CDR2 from the germline V gene are SQVTM and ANQGSEA. For the CDR3, the DNA is TGCAGCGTTGGGGGCAGCATCTACTCCTACAATGAGCAGTTCTTC. Translated, it gives CSVGGSIYSYNEQFF.

V is TRBV20-1 and J is TRBJ2-7; a weak D match, TRBD2 (5 bases). The CDR3 extends over 15 amino acids. Trimming took off 1 base at V and 3 bases at J, with 16 bases between the two ends. CDR1 and CDR2 (germline): DFQATT, SNEGSKA (reference sequence). CDR3 DNA sequence: TGCAGTGCTAGAGGGCCAGGACTTCTCCTCTACGAGCAGTACTTC. It translates to CSARGPGLLLYEQYF.

The chain combines TRBV20-1 with TRBJ2-2; D gene unclear. The CDR3 is 17 amino acids. Germline-derived CDR1 and CDR2 are DFQATT and SNEGSKA (reference sequence). The V end lost 0 bases, the J end lost 0 bases, and 14 bases lay between the germline ends. CDR3 sequence (DNA): TGCAGTGCTAGAGATCCAACCCTACCGCCGAACACCGGGGAGCTGTTTTTT. Amino acids: CSARDPTLPPNTGELFF.

The chain has TRBV5-1 and TRBJ2-3, with TRBD2 as a possible D gene (6 bases). Germline CDR1 SGHRS, CDR2 YFSETQ. V was cut by 0 bases and J by 2 bases, with 7 bases left in between. The CDR3 loop spans 14 amino acids. The CDR3 DNA reads TGCGCCAGCAGCTTGGAACTAGCCACAGATACGCAGTATTTT. The encoded protein is CASSLELATDTQYF.

This clonotype was seen many times. The rearrangement joins TRBV5-1 to TRBJ2-2; TRBD1 or TRBD2 may be the D gene (9 bases each). This CDR3 is built from 19 residues. CDR1 and CDR2 from the germline V gene are SGHRS and YFSETQ. V was pared by 2 bases and J by 5 bases, with 25 bases between. CDR3 DNA: TGCGCCAGCAGCTTCGGCCGACAGGGGGTAGCGGGAGAAACCGGGGAGCTGTTTTTT. Translation gives CASSFGRQGVAGETGELFF.

The chain joins TRBV10-3 to TRBJ2-2; either TRBD1 or TRBD2 may fit D (6 bases each). CDR3 length: 15 amino acids. The germline gives CDR1 ENHRY, CDR2 SYGVKD. The germline V and J ends were trimmed by 3 bases and 3 bases, with 11 bases remaining between them. The CDR3 region is CAISDWGADTGELFF. The CDR3 DNA reads TGTGCCATCAGTGACTGGGGGGCGGACACCGGGGAGCTGTTTTTT.

This clonotype was seen ten or more times. J is TRBJ1-4 and V is TRBV29-1; TRBD1 agrees at 7 bases. The junction had 9 bases not matched to a gene; V was cut back by 4 bases and J by 4 bases. The CDR3 contains 15 residues. From germline, CDR1 is SQVTM and CDR2 ANQGSEA. As DNA, the CDR3 is TGCAGCGTTGGAGTTACGGGACAGCGTAATGAAAAACTGTTTTTT. It encodes CSVGVTGQRNEKLFF.

The sample holds a few counts of this clonotype. V is TRBV7-9 and J is TRBJ1-2; 9 bases are a match to TRBD1. The junction had 10 bases not matched to a gene; V was cut back by 5 bases and J by 0 bases. The germline V gene encodes CDR1 SEHNR and CDR2 FQNEAQ (reference sequence). This CDR3 contains 17 residues. The CDR3 loop reads CASSGWDRDFANYGYTF. DNA of the CDR3: TGTGCCAGCAGCGGGTGGGACAGGGATTTCGCTAACTATGGCTACACCTTC.

This clonotype was seen many times. The CDR3 loop is CASTPSGAKNIQYF. The CDR3 coding sequence is TGTGCCAGCACCCCCAGCGGAGCCAAAAACATTCAGTACTTC. V and J are TRBV12-3 or TRBV12-4 and TRBJ2-4, with TRBD2 as a possible D gene (5 bases). The CDR3 contains 14 residues. Trimming shortened V by 7 bases and J by 0 bases, and 10 bases separated the two germline ends.

This clonotype was found a few times. The chain uses TRBV7-2 and TRBJ2-3; tentative D call: TRBD2 (5 bases). CDR1 is SGHTA and CDR2 is FQGNSA in the germline V gene. This CDR3 is 15 amino acids long. V lost 2 bases and J lost 2, with 11 bases in between. The CDR3: CASSLSGRYTDTQYF. CDR3 nucleotides: TGTGCCAGCAGCTTAAGCGGACGGTACACAGATACGCAGTATTTT.

This CDR3 is CASSSPYSPLHF. As DNA, the CDR3 is TGTGCCAGCAGTTCTCCGTATTCACCCCTCCACTTT. The V gene is TRBV12-3 or TRBV12-4, the J gene TRBJ1-6; D gene unclear. Trimming left V 4 bases short and J 8 bases short, with 6 bases between. The CDR3 extends over 12 amino acids.

This clonotype appeared a few times. The V call is TRBV5-1, the J call TRBJ2-1, with D maybe TRBD2 (5 bases). CDR1 SGHRS and CDR2 YFSETQ come from the germline V gene. Trimming took 4 bases from V and 7 from J, leaving 12 bases between them. This CDR3 contains 13 residues. This CDR3 is CASSAGLRNEQFF. The CDR3 coding sequence is TGCGCCAGCAGCGCGGGCCTCCGGAATGAGCAGTTCTTC.